What follows describes a single TCR beta chain. This sample stems from a study of glioma-infiltrating T cells. The ends lost 1 base at V and 4 bases at J; junction bases unmatched: 6. Germline loops: CDR1 SEHNR, CDR2 FQNEAQ (reference sequence). The CDR3 consists of 15 residues. Using RNA template, CDR3s of TCR alpha and beta were amplified with iRepertoire arm-PCR. TCRdb recomputed calls from the multiplex PCR reads with MiXCR, one row per CDR3 protein. The table includes around 350,000 distinct CDR3 sequences, roughly two fifths detected once. The material sequenced was glioma tissue, nonneoplastic brain tissue, or PBMCs (not recorded which). The chain joins TRBV7-9 to TRBJ2-7, with 8 bases fitting TRBD2. The sequence came from a human donor with low-grade glioma or glioblastoma, undergoing nonglioma brain surgery, or in good health (not recorded which). In nucleotides, the CDR3 is TGTGCCAGCAGCTTAGGCAGCGGGAGAGCGTACGAGCAGTACTTC. Translated, it gives CASSLGSGRAYEQYF.